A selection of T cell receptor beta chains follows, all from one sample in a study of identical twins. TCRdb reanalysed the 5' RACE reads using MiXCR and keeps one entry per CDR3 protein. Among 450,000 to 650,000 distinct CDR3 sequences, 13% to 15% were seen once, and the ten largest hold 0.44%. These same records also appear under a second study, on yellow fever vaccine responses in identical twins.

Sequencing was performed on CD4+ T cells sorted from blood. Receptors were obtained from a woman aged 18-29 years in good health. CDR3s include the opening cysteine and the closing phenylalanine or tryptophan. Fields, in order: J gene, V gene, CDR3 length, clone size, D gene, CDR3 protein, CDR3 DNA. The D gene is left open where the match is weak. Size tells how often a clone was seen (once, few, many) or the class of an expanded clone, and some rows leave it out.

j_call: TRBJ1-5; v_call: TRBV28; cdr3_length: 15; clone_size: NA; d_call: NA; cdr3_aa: CASRQQGVGNQPQHF; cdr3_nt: TGTGCCAGCAGACAACAGGGAGTCGGCAATCAGCCCCAGCATTTT
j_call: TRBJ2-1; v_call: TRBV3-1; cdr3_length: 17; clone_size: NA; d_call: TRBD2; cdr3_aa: CASSQGLAGGPSNEQFF; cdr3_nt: TGTGCCAGCAGCCAAGGATTAGCGGGGGGGCCTAGTAATGAGCAGTTCTTC
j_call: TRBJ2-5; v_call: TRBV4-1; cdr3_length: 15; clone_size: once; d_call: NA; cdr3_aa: CASSQDFPQQETQYF; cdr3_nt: TGCGCCAGCAGCCAAGATTTCCCGCAGCAAGAGACCCAGTACTTC
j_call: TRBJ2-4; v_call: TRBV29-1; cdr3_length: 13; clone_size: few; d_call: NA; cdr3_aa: CSVVAAFQNIQYF; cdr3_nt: TGCAGCGTTGTGGCGGCGTTCCAAAACATTCAGTACTTC
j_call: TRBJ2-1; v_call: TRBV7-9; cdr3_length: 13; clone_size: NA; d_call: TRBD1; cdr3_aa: CASSQDRLNEQFF; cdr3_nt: TGTGCCAGCAGCCAGGACAGGCTAAATGAGCAGTTCTTC
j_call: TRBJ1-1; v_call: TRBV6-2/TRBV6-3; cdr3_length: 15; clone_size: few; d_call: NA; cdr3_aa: CASSYSRGGLTEAFF; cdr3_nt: TGTGCCAGCAGTTACTCCCGTGGGGGACTCACTGAAGCTTTCTTT
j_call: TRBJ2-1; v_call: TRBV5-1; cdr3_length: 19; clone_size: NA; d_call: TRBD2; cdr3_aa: CASSFLFFGWREEGNEQFF; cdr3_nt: TGCGCCAGCAGCTTTCTATTTTTCGGTTGGCGGGAGGAGGGCAATGAGCAGTTCTTC
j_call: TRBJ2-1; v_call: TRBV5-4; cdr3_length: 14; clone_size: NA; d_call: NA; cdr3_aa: CASSFKGVKGEQFF; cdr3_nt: TGTGCCAGCAGCTTTAAGGGGGTTAAGGGTGAGCAGTTCTTC
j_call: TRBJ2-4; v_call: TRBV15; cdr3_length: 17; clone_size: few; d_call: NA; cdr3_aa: CATSRDVPTVGDNIQYF; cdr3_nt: TGTGCCACCAGCAGAGATGTCCCGACCGTGGGGGATAACATTCAGTACTTC
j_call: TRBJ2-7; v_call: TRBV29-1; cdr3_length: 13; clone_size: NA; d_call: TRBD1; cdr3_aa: CSVDPGQGYEQYF; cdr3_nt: TGCAGCGTTGATCCGGGACAGGGATACGAGCAGTACTTC
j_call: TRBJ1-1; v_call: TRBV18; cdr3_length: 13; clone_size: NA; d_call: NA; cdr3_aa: CASSPNVDTEAFF; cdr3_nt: TGTGCCAGCTCACCAAATGTGGACACTGAAGCTTTCTTT
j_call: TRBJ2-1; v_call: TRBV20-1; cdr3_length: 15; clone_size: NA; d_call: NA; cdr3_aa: CSASGAVSLDNEQFF; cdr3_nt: TGCAGTGCTAGTGGGGCTGTAAGTCTTGATAATGAGCAGTTCTTC
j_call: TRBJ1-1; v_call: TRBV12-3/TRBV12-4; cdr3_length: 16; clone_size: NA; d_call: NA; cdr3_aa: CASRPGTKVGNTEAFF; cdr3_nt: TGTGCCAGCAGACCCGGGACAAAGGTGGGGAACACTGAAGCTTTCTTT
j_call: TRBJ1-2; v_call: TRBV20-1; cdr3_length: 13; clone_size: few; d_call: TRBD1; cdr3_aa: CSAQDRAPRGYTF; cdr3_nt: TGCAGTGCCCAGGACAGGGCGCCGCGTGGCTACACCTTC
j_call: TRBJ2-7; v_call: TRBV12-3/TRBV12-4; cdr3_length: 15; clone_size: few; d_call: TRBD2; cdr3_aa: CASSLERGKRSEQYF; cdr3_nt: TGTGCCAGCAGTCTGGAGCGGGGAAAACGTAGCGAGCAGTACTTC
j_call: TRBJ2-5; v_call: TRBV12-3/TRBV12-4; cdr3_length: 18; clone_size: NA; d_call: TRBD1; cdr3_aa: CASSLSGLLDRGRETQYF; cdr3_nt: TGTGCCAGCAGTTTAAGTGGCCTCCTCGACAGGGGACGGGAGACCCAGTACTTC
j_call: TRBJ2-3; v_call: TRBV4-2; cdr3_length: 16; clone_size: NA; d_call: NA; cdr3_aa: CASAPGLSLSTDTQYF; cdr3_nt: TGTGCCAGCGCCCCGGGGCTCAGCCTTAGCACAGATACGCAGTATTTT
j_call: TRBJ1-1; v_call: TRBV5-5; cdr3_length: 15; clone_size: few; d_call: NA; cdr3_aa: CASSLGPTLNTEAFF; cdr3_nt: TGTGCCAGCAGCTTGGGGCCGACCTTGAACACTGAAGCTTTCTTT
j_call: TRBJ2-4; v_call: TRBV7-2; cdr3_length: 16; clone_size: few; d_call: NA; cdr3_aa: CASSLVTYLAKNIQYF; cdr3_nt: TGTGCCAGCAGCTTAGTCACCTATTTAGCCAAAAACATTCAGTACTTC
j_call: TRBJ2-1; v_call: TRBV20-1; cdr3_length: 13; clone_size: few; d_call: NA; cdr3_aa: CSARDKGLREQFF; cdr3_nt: TGCAGTGCTAGAGATAAAGGGTTGCGGGAGCAGTTCTTC
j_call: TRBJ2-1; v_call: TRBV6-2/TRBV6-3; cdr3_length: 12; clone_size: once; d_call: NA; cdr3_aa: CASRRQINEQFF; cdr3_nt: TGTGCCAGCAGACGACAGATCAATGAGCAGTTCTTC
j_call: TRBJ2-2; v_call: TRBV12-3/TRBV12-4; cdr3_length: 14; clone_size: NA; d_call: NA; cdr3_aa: CASSFTGSTGELFF; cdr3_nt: TGTGCCAGCAGTTTCACAGGGAGCACCGGGGAGCTGTTTTTT
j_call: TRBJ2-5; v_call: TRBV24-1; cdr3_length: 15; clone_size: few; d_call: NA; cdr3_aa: CATSGSRHFQETQYF; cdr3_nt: TGTGCCACCAGTGGCTCTCGACACTTCCAAGAGACCCAGTACTTC
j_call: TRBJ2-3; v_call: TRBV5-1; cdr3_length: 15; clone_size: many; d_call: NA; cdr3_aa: CASRVANFGTDTQYF; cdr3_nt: TGCGCCAGCAGAGTCGCCAACTTCGGCACAGATACGCAGTATTTT
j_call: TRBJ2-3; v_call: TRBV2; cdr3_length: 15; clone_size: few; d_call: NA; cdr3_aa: CASSVSRTSTDTQYF; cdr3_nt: TGTGCCAGCAGTGTCTCCAGAACTAGCACAGATACGCAGTATTTT
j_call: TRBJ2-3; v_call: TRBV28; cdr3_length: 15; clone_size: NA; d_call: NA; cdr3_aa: CASSIGTPGADTQYF; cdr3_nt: TGTGCCAGCAGTATCGGGACACCGGGGGCAGATACGCAGTATTTT
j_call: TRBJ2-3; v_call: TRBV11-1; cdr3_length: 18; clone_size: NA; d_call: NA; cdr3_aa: CASSLSVMGERARDTQYF; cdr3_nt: TGTGCCAGCAGCTTAAGTGTCATGGGCGAAAGAGCTCGAGATACGCAGTATTTT
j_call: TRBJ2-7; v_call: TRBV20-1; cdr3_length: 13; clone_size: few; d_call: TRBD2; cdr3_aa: CSAGSSGRPEQYF; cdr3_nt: TGCAGTGCTGGAAGTAGCGGGAGGCCCGAGCAGTACTTC
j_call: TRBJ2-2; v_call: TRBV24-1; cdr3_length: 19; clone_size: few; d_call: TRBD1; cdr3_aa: CATSDPQTGAATNTGELFF; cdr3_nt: TGTGCCACCAGTGATCCCCAGACAGGGGCAGCTACCAACACCGGGGAGCTGTTTTTT
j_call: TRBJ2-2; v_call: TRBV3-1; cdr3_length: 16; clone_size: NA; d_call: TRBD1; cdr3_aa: CASSLGQRPNTGELFF; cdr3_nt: TGTGCCAGCAGCCTGGGACAGCGACCGAACACCGGGGAGCTGTTTTTT
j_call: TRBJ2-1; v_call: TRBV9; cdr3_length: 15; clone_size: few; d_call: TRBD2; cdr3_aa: CASSAGLVSYNEQFF; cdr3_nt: TGTGCCAGCAGCGCAGGACTAGTCTCCTACAATGAGCAGTTCTTC
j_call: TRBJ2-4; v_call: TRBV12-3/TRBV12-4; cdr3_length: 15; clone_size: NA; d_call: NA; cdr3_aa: CASSLAPGYKNIQYF; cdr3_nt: TGTGCCAGCAGTTTAGCGCCGGGGTACAAAAACATTCAGTACTTC
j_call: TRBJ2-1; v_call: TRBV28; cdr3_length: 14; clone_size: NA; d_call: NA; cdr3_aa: CASKVGLVHNEQFF; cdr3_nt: TGTGCCAGCAAAGTGGGGTTGGTCCACAATGAGCAGTTCTTC
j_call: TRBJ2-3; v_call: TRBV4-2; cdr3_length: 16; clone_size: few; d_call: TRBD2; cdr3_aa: CASSLLTSGVQDTQYF; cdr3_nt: TGTGCCAGCAGCCTTCTGACTAGCGGGGTGCAAGATACGCAGTATTTT
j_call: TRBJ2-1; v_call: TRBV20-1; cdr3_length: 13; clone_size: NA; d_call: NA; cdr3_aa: CSAFPGSYNEQFF; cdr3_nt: TGCAGTGCTTTTCCGGGGTCCTACAATGAGCAGTTCTTC
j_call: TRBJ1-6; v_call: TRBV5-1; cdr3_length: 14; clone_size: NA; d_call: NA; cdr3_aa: CASSSGTDNSPLHF; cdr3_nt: TGCGCCAGCAGCTCCGGGACTGACAATTCACCCCTCCACTTT
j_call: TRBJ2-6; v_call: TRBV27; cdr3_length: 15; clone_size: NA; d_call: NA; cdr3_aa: CASSQRGIGANVLTF; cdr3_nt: TGTGCCAGCAGTCAACGGGGGATTGGGGCCAACGTCCTGACTTTC
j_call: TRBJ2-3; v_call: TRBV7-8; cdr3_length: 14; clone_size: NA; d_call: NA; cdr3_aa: CASSLMGKQDTQYF; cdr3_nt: TGTGCCAGCAGCTTAATGGGCAAACAAGATACGCAGTATTTT
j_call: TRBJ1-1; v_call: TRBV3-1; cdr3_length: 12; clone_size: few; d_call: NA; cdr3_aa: CASSQSIAEAFF; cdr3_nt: TGTGCCAGCAGCCAATCAATCGCTGAAGCTTTCTTT
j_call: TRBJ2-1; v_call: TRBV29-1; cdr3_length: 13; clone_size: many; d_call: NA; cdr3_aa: CSFSGTPLNEQFF; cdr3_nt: TGCAGCTTTTCCGGGACTCCACTCAATGAGCAGTTCTTC
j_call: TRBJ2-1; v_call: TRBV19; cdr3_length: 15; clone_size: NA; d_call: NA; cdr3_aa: CASSNRVVSYNEQFF; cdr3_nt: TGTGCCAGTAGTAACCGGGTTGTCTCCTACAATGAGCAGTTCTTC
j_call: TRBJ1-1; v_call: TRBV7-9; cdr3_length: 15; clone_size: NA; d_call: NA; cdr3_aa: CASSLAAGAVTEAFF; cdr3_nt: TGTGCCAGCAGCTTAGCGGCGGGGGCTGTCACTGAAGCTTTCTTT
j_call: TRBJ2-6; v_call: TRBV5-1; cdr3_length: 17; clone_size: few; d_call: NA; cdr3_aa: CASSSASWNSGANVLTF; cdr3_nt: TGCGCCAGCAGCTCGGCGAGTTGGAACTCTGGGGCCAACGTCCTGACTTTC
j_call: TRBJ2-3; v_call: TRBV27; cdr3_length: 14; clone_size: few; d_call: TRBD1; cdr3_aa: CASSATGGLNTQYF; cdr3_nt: TGTGCCAGCAGTGCGACAGGGGGCCTGAATACGCAGTATTTT